This entry describes one T cell receptor beta chain. The data were obtained in a study of blood T cell repertoires in COVID-19. Looking at the study overall: The United States, Italy and Spain were the sources of the acute and convalescent COVID-19 samples. Nucleic acid was either cDNA or gDNA, and it came from T cells, B-cell-depleted T cells, or PBMCs.

The Seattle site enrolled patients during active infection and followed them longitudinally. J lost 6 bases, V lost 6 bases, and 13 bases had no gene match. The CDR3 loop spans 16 amino acids. The germline V gene encodes CDR1 LNHDA and CDR2 SQIVND (reference sequence). As handled by the study authors: For nucleated cells, counts were estimated from reference gene primer amplification. Sequencing used immunoSEQ multiplex PCR; TCRdb keeps in-frame clones, though not all of them. D and trimming were read from the DNA, whereas the V and J calls and clone size are those reported in that table. This sample yields more than 150,000 clones, of which about four fifths are seen a single time; less than 15% belongs to the top ten.

The material sequenced was peripheral blood. The V and J genes are TRBV19 and TRBJ1-2; 10 bases agree with TRBD1. This TCR derives from a woman aged 80 or over with COVID-19, enrolled during active disease. CDR3 in DNA: TGTGCCAGTAGCCCAATCCCCGGGACAGGGGAGGATGGCTACACCTTC. Residues: CASSPIPGTGEDGYTF.